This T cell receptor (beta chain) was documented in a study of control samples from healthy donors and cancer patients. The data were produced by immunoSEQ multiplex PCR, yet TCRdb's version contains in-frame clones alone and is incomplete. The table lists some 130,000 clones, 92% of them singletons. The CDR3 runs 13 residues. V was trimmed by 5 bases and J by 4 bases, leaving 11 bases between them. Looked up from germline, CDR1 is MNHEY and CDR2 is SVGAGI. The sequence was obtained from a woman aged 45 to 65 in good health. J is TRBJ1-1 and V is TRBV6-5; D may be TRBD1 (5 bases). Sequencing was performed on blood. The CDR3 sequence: CASSLGLFTEAFF. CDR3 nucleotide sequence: TGTGCCAGCAGTCTGGGGCTGTTCACTGAAGCTTTCTTT.